This T cell receptor (beta chain) was observed in a study of spatial heterogeneity in lung cancer. Time point indicated: sample taken at primary tumor resection. Sequencing of whole RNA from tumor, nontumor lung or frozen PBMC involved no sorting. Comment on this clonotype: Its antigen is still unknown.

Each CDR3 protein gets one entry after TCRdb re-called the 5' RACE reads with MiXCR. The sample holds around 89,000 distinct CDR3 sequences, 10% to 15% seen once. General study results and limits: At resection, ubiquitous expanded tumor TCRs appeared in blood more than at follow-up.

The sequence was collected from a male donor with early-stage non-small cell lung cancer. Sequenced here: PBMCs, sampled at surgery.

The chain's CDR3 is CASSFSGGANEQFF. DNA for the CDR3: TGTGCCAGCAGCTTTAGCGGGGGGGCCAATGAGCAGTTCTTC. The genes are TRBV7-3 and TRBJ2-1, with 11 bases matching TRBD2. Germline loops: CDR1 SGHTA, CDR2 FQGTGA. The V gene end was trimmed by 3 bases and the J gene end by 6 bases; junction bases not matched to a gene: 1. This CDR3 is 14 amino acids long.